One and the same sample provided the 8 T cell receptor beta chains below, sequenced in a study of OX40 agonist ivuxolimab in advanced cancers. The table came from immunoSEQ multiplex PCR; TCRdb's copy has only in-frame clones and leaves some out. Among some 66,000 clones listed, roughly four fifths were seen once. Sequencing was performed on CD4+ or CD8+ T cells sorted from blood, taken in a trial of the OX40 agonist ivuxolimab. Receptors originate from an adult with an advanced solid tumor such as melanoma, head and neck, liver or kidney cancer.

The chain combines TRBV6-5 with TRBJ2-1; the match to TRBD1 covers 7 bases. V trimming: 0 bases; J trimming: 8 bases; junction bases outside the gene matches: 4. The CDR3 has 14 residues. Per the germline V gene, CDR1 is MNHEY and CDR2 is SVGAGI. This CDR3 is CASSYSRGSYEQFF. In DNA, the CDR3 is TGTGCCAGCAGTTACTCCAGGGGGTCTTATGAGCAGTTCTTC.

The chain joins TRBV5-4 to TRBJ1-1; possible D gene TRBD1, 6 bases. Trimming stripped 2 bases from V and 5 bases from J, with 13 bases between. CDR3 length equals 14 residues. Per germline, CDR1 SGHNT and CDR2 YYREEE (reference sequence). CDR3 DNA sequence: TGTGCCAGCAGCTTTTTGGGGGCGCCGACTGAAGCTTTCTTT. Translated: CASSFLGAPTEAFF.

The chain has TRBV4-3 and TRBJ2-3, with 12 bases identical to TRBD2. The length of the CDR3 is 20 residues. CDR1 LGHNA and CDR2 YSLEER come from the germline V gene. Unmatched junction bases numbered 10, after V lost 0 bases and J lost 0 bases. CDR3 sequence: CASSQDPGASGRASTDTQYF. CDR3 DNA: TGCGCCAGCAGCCAAGATCCAGGGGCTAGCGGGAGGGCCAGCACAGATACGCAGTATTTT.

The V gene is TRBV27, the J gene TRBJ2-5; TRBD2 matches 11 bases. The assigned J gene may be wrong: the sequence end matches TRBJ2-7 better. This CDR3 is built from 15 residues. Germline-derived CDR1 and CDR2 are MNHEY and SMNVEV (reference sequence). In DNA, the CDR3 is TGTGCCAGCAGTTTCGTCGGACTAGCGGGTAACGAGCAGTACTTC. Translated, it gives CASSFVGLAGNEQYF.

The CDR3 is CASSPTGLPETQYF. Here the CDR3 DNA reads TGTGCCAGCAGCCCGACGGGACTGCCAGAGACCCAGTACTTC. The chain links TRBV7-2 to TRBJ2-5; D might be TRBD2 (6 bases). Germline CDR1 reads SGHTA; CDR2 reads FQGNSA. This CDR3 comprises 14 residues. Trimming stripped 5 bases from V and 4 bases from J, with 14 bases between.

V is TRBV27 and J is TRBJ1-3, with D possibly being TRBD1 (6 bases). V was clipped by 2 bases and J by 3 bases, with 17 bases between them. Per the germline V gene, CDR1 is MNHEY and CDR2 is SMNVEV (reference sequence). The CDR3 contains 17 residues. The CDR3 sequence is CASSLGPPGAGGNTIYF. In DNA, the CDR3 is TGTGCCAGCAGTTTAGGCCCTCCAGGGGCCGGTGGAAACACCATATATTTT.

V usage is TRBV7-6 and J usage is TRBJ1-3; 9 bases fit TRBD1. The V segment lost 4 bases and the J segment 2 bases; nucleotides outside the gene matches: 12. The CDR3 extends over 18 amino acids. Per the germline V gene, CDR1 is SGHVS and CDR2 is FNYEAQ. In DNA, the CDR3 is TGTGCCAGCAGCTCGAATCCGGGACAGGGATTAGCTGGAAACACCATATATTTT. This gives the protein CASSSNPGQGLAGNTIYF. Drawing the rest from reference TRBV7-6 and TRBJ1-3, the complete variable domain is GAGVSQSPRYKVTKRGQDVALRCDPISGHVSLYWYRQALGQGPEFLTYFNYEAQQDKSGLPNDRFSAERPEGSISTLTIQRTEQRDSAMYRCASSSNPGQGLAGNTIYFGEGSWLTVV.

V is TRBV18 and J is TRBJ2-5; no clear D gene. V was pared by 2 bases and J by 0 bases, with 4 bases between. Germline V CDR1 and CDR2: KGHSH, LQKENI. The CDR3 consists of 13 residues. The CDR3 DNA is TGTGCCAGCTCACCAGGGAACCAAGAGACCCAGTACTTC. Its protein is CASSPGNQETQYF.